Each of the 24 T cell receptor beta chains below was sequenced from the same sample in a study of cytomegalovirus exposure and HLA in healthy donors. PCR employed 60 Vbeta and 13 Jbeta primers. TCRdb keeps only in-frame clones here, not all; method: immunoSEQ multiplex PCR. The sample gives roughly 200,000 clones, more than 60% of which show up once; 3% to 4.5% is in the top ten. Sequencing was carried out using PBMCs. All receptors come from a woman aged 60-75 years in good health and CMV-seropositive.

This clone showed up just once. CDR3 bases: TGCGCCAGCAGCCAAGAGCCTTACGCGGGAAGCTCCTACGAGCAGTACTTC. This gives the protein CASSQEPYAGSSYEQYF. The chain has TRBV4-1 and TRBJ2-7; tentatively, D is TRBD2 (6 bases). The CDR3 is made up of 17 amino acids. Germline assignment: CDR1 MGHRA and CDR2 YSYEKL. Trimming cost V 0 bases and J 0 bases, with 15 bases left between them.

This clone was observed a single time. The V and J genes are TRBV11-2 and TRBJ2-7, with D perhaps TRBD2 (5 bases). The germline CDR1 and CDR2 sequences are SGHAT and FQNNGV. The CDR3 sequence is 14 residues long. The V and J ends lost 5 bases and 0 bases respectively, with 11 bases between them. CDR3 bases: TGTGCCAGCAGCGCCGGACTTACCTCCTACGAGCAGTACTTC. Its protein product is CASSAGLTSYEQYF.

V gene TRBV30 combines with J gene TRBJ1-2, with TRBD1 as a possible D gene (6 bases). Germline CDR1 is GTSNPN and CDR2 is SVGIG (reference sequence). The CDR3 has 14 amino acids. The ends were cut back, 5 bases at V and 7 bases at J, with 20 bases in the middle. CDR3 DNA sequence: TGTGCCTGGCAACAGGGAAACTGGATCAGTGGCTACACCTTC. Amino acids: CAWQQGNWISGYTF.

V is TRBV6-5 and J is TRBJ1-2; D is undetermined. Germline V gene lookup returns CDR1 MNHEY and CDR2 SVGAGI. V dropped 6 bases and J dropped 4 bases, with 15 bases sitting between them. The CDR3 extends over 14 amino acids. The CDR3 region is CASSLYSPSYGYTF. The CDR3 nucleotides are TGTGCCAGCAGCCTGTACTCTCCCTCCTATGGCTACACCTTC.

This chain uses TRBV7-9 with TRBJ1-4; TRBD1 is a possible D gene (6 bases). In germline, CDR1 is SEHNR, CDR2 FQNEAQ (reference sequence). This CDR3 is 14 amino acids long. V was cut by 2 bases and J by 8 bases, with 12 bases left in between. CDR3 sequence: CASSLTQGDEKLFF. Here the CDR3 DNA reads TGTGCCAGCAGCTTAACACAGGGCGACGAAAAACTGTTTTTT.

This chain links TRBV5-1 with TRBJ2-7, with 9 bases aligning to TRBD2. V lost 4 bases to trimming and J lost 0 bases; unmatched junction nucleotides: 8. There are 16 residues in the CDR3. CDR1 and CDR2 (germline): SGHRS, YFSETQ. Here the CDR3 reads CASSAGLAPLSYEQYF. The CDR3 bases are TGCGCCAGCAGCGCGGGACTAGCTCCCCTCTCCTACGAGCAGTACTTC.

V gene TRBV13 combines with J gene TRBJ2-3; tentatively, D is TRBD1 (5 bases). Trimming shortened V by 3 bases and J by 1 base, and 11 bases separated the two germline ends. The CDR3 extends over 15 amino acids. Germline V lookup: CDR1 PRHDT, CDR2 FYEKMQ (reference sequence). Here the CDR3 reads CASSFGARGTDTQYF. CDR3 bases: TGTGCCAGCAGCTTTGGGGCAAGGGGCACAGATACGCAGTATTTT.

This clone was recorded only once. V and J are TRBV18 and TRBJ1-4; 7 bases align to TRBD1. The CDR3 extends over 13 amino acids. V dropped 8 bases and J dropped 6; count of bases not matched to a gene: 6. Germline CDR1 reads KGHSH; CDR2 reads LQKENI. CDR3 in DNA: TGTGCCAGCGAAAGGGGGCGCGATGAAAAACTGTTTTTT. This translates into CASERGRDEKLFF.

This chain uses TRBV28 with TRBJ1-1; D may be TRBD1 (6 bases). The CDR3 is made up of 15 amino acids. Trimming shortened V by 5 bases and J by 1 base, and 14 bases separated the two germline ends. Germline assignment: CDR1 MDHEN and CDR2 SYDVKM. The CDR3 protein is CASSLRGVGNTEAFF. CDR3 nucleotide sequence: TGTGCCAGCAGTCTCAGGGGCGTCGGGAACACTGAAGCTTTCTTT.

V is TRBV28 and J is TRBJ1-5; D unresolved. The length of the CDR3 is 12 residues. V was trimmed by 8 bases and J by 6 bases, leaving 11 bases between them. Germline loops: CDR1 MDHEN, CDR2 SYDVKM. CDR3 amino acids: CASGPFSQPQHF. CDR3 bases: TGTGCCAGCGGGCCCTTCAGTCAGCCCCAGCATTTT.

V gene TRBV19 combines with J gene TRBJ1-5; 7 nucleotides align to TRBD1. Germline CDR1 LNHDA, CDR2 SQIVND (reference sequence). V lost 7 bases and J lost 4; bases outside the gene matches: 7. The CDR3 spans 14 residues. In nucleotides, the CDR3 is TGTGCCAGTACCACCGGGACAGAAAATCAGCCCCAGCATTTT. Its translation: CASTTGTENQPQHF.

This clone was counted once. This rearrangement joins TRBV7-6 to TRBJ2-2; D perhaps matches TRBD1 (5 bases). Trimming took off 3 bases at V and 1 base at J, with 9 bases between the two ends. Germline V lookup: CDR1 SGHVS, CDR2 FNYEAQ. CDR3 length: 15 residues. The CDR3 is CASSLDMVNTGELFF. The DNA for the CDR3 is TGTGCCAGCAGCTTGGACATGGTGAACACCGGGGAGCTGTTTTTT.

J is TRBJ2-7 and V is TRBV7-2; no firm D call. This CDR3 spans 11 amino acids. Trimming cost V 5 bases and J 4 bases, with 6 bases left between them. Germline V gives CDR1 SGHTA, CDR2 FQGNSA. DNA for the CDR3: TGTGCCAGCAGCGCAGAATACGAGCAGTACTTC. Amino acid sequence: CASSAEYEQYF.

The rearrangement uses TRBV9 and TRBJ1-2; 8 bases match TRBD1. The junction had 7 bases not matched to a gene; V was cut back by 4 bases and J by 2 bases. The CDR3 spans 15 residues. Germline CDR1 reads SGDLS; CDR2 reads YYNGEE. The CDR3, as DNA: TGTGCCAGCAGCCCTTGGGACAGGACAAACTATGGCTACACCTTC. It is translated as CASSPWDRTNYGYTF.

This chain connects TRBV27 to TRBJ2-7; 10 nucleotides line up with TRBD1. The CDR3 is 12 residues long. J gave up 13 bases and V 5 bases, and 8 bases lay outside the gene matches. Germline CDR1 is MNHEY and CDR2 is SMNVEV (reference sequence). CDR3 sequence reads: CASSTLDRGLYF. The CDR3 nucleotides read TGTGCCAGCAGTACCCTTGACAGGGGGCTCTACTTC.

Details on this clone: An end of the junction differs from the germline gene, which may be a read error. The rearrangement links TRBV7-9 to TRBJ2-1, with 7 bases identical to TRBD2. CDR3 length: 10 amino acids. The germline V gene has CDR1 SEHNR and CDR2 FQNEAQ (reference sequence). DNA for the CDR3: TGTTCCAGCAGTGGGGACTACCAATTCTTC. The encoded protein is CSSSGDYQFF.

This clone was detected only a few times. V is TRBV18 and J is TRBJ2-7; TRBD2 matches at 7 bases. The junction had 13 bases not matched to a gene; V was cut back by 1 base and J by 4 bases. The CDR3 length is 17 residues. The germline V gene encodes CDR1 KGHSH and CDR2 LQKENI. Here the CDR3 reads CASSPLSLGGSGYEQYF. The CDR3, as DNA: TGTGCCAGCTCACCACTTAGTCTCGGCGGGAGCGGGTACGAGCAGTACTTC.

The chain is built from TRBV2 and TRBJ2-1, with TRBD2 identical over 7 bases. V lost 2 bases, J lost 16 bases, and 8 bases stayed unmatched. This CDR3 region has 12 residues. The V gene's germline CDR1 is SNHLY and CDR2 FYNNEI. CDR3 sequence reads: CASSEWSGGGFF. CDR3 nucleotides: TGTGCCAGCAGTGAATGGTCGGGGGGTGGATTCTTC. Drawing the rest from reference TRBV2 and TRBJ2-1, the complete variable domain is EPEVTQTPSHQVTQMGQEVILRCVPISNHLYFYWYRQILGQKVEFLVSFYNNEISEKSEIFDDQFSVERPDGSNFTLKIRSTKLEDSAMYFCASSEWSGGGFFGPGTRLTVL.

The V gene is TRBV7-2, the J gene TRBJ2-7; TRBD1 matches at 7 bases. V shed 2 bases and J 3 bases; nucleotides not matched to a gene: 7. There are 15 residues in the CDR3. CDR1 is SGHTA and CDR2 is FQGNSA in the germline V gene. CDR3 amino acids: CASSLPTRGLYEQYF. CDR3 coding DNA: TGTGCCAGCAGCTTACCCACTAGGGGGCTCTACGAGCAGTACTTC.

The chain links TRBV27 to TRBJ1-5; TRBD1 agrees at 7 bases. The CDR3 is 17 amino acids. The junction had 15 bases not matched to a gene; V was cut back by 6 bases and J by 4 bases. The germline V gene encodes CDR1 MNHEY and CDR2 SMNVEV (reference sequence). CDR3 coding DNA: TGTGCCAGCAGCCCTCTTCTACAGGGGCAGAGGAATCAGCCCCAGCATTTT. The encoded protein is CASSPLLQGQRNQPQHF.

This clone was detected once. The V gene is TRBV7-9, the J gene TRBJ1-4; D gene uncertain. In germline, CDR1 is SEHNR, CDR2 FQNEAQ (reference sequence). Trimming removed 5 bases at V and 3 bases at J, with 13 bases between. The CDR3 extends over 15 amino acids. DNA of the CDR3: TGTGCCAGCAGCCGCAGCAGCGTCCCTAATGAAAAACTGTTTTTT. It encodes CASSRSSVPNEKLFF.

The CDR3 protein is CASSSGLDEQFF. The CDR3 DNA reads TGTGCCAGCAGCTCAGGATTGGATGAGCAGTTCTTC. The V call is TRBV7-3, the J call TRBJ2-1; D uncertain. The CDR3 sequence is 12 residues long. The V gene's germline CDR1 is SGHTA and CDR2 FQGTGA. Trimming removed 4 bases from V and 8 bases from J, with 9 bases in between.

This chain links TRBV5-4 with TRBJ2-3, with D possibly being TRBD1 (6 bases). The V end was cut by 4 bases, the J end by 1 base, with 10 bases between. CDR1 and CDR2 from the germline V gene are SGHNT and YYREEE (reference sequence). CDR3 length equals 14 residues. CDR3: CASSPEGGTDTQYF. The CDR3 coding sequence is TGTGCCAGCAGCCCCGAGGGGGGCACAGATACGCAGTATTTT.

V gene TRBV15 combines with J gene TRBJ2-2, with TRBD2 identical over 11 bases. Trimming took 0 bases from V and 1 from J; bases not matched to a gene: 7. CDR1 is LNHNV and CDR2 is YYDKDF in the germline V gene (reference sequence). This CDR3 is 19 amino acids long. In nucleotides, the CDR3 is TGTGCCACCAGCAGAGATGACCATCTAGCGGGGGGGAACACCGGGGAGCTGTTTTTT. This gives the protein CATSRDDHLAGGNTGELFF.